The 27 T cell receptor beta chains below come from one sample, sequenced in a study of molecular identifiers for immune sequencing clone quantification. TCRdb redid the calling of the PCR reads with MiXCR, one entry per CDR3 protein. The sample lists some 590,000 distinct CDR3 sequences, less than 30% occurring once. Sequenced material: naive CD8+ T cells from blood, with Jurkat cell RNA spiked in. The sample's subset: FACS-sorted CD8+CD4-CCR7+CD45RA+ naive T cells. These TCRs come from a human donor in good health. Some libraries in this study had Jurkat cell RNA spiked in.

This clonotype showed up just a few times. The chain is built from TRBV11-2 and TRBJ2-7; D might be TRBD1 (5 bases). V lost 5 bases to trimming and J lost 5 bases, with 10 bases between them. Germline-derived CDR1 and CDR2 are SGHAT and FQNNGV. This CDR3 contains 12 residues. The CDR3 DNA follows: TGTGCCAGCAGCCCAGGGTACAACGAGCAGTACTTC. The encoded protein is CASSPGYNEQYF.

This clonotype was seen only a few times. The chain is built from TRBV29-1 and TRBJ2-7; D is perhaps TRBD1 (6 bases). The CDR3 sequence is 12 residues long. The V end lost 5 bases, the J end lost 0 bases, and 8 bases lay between the germline ends. Germline V lookup: CDR1 SQVTM, CDR2 ANQGSEA. The DNA for the CDR3 is TGCAGCGTTTTGGACAGCTCCTACGAGCAGTACTTC. It specifies CSVLDSSYEQYF.

The V gene is TRBV29-1, the J gene TRBJ2-1, with 8 bases aligning to TRBD1. Germline V gene lookup returns CDR1 SQVTM and CDR2 ANQGSEA. This CDR3 has 14 residues. V lost 3 bases to trimming and J lost 2 bases; unmatched junction nucleotides: 3. In DNA, the CDR3 is TGCAGCGTTGATGCGGGACAGGCCTACAATGAGCAGTTCTTC. Protein sequence: CSVDAGQAYNEQFF.

Comments on this clonotype: A read error is possible here, since a much larger clone lies one base away. The chain combines TRBV29-1 with TRBJ1-2; D is uncertain. Germline CDR1 is SQVTM and CDR2 is ANQGSEA. The CDR3 has 13 amino acids. The CDR3 region has the DNA TGCAGCGTTGAGCACGGAGCCGAGGATGGCTACCCCTTC. This codes for CSVEHGAEDGYPF.

J is TRBJ2-3 and V is TRBV11-2, with D possibly matching TRBD2 (6 bases). The V end lost 0 bases, the J end lost 1 base, and 11 bases lay between the germline ends. Germline CDR1 reads SGHAT; CDR2 reads FQNNGV. This CDR3 has 16 residues. As DNA, the CDR3 is TGTGCCAGCAGCTTAGACTTGCGGGGCTGCACAGATACGCAGTATTTT. Its protein product is CASSLDLRGCTDTQYF.

This clonotype was counted only a few times. The chain couples TRBV29-1 to TRBJ2-3; no definite D call. Germline CDR1 is SQVTM and CDR2 is ANQGSEA. This CDR3 contains 14 residues. V lost 1 base and J 4 bases, leaving 12 bases between the germline ends. DNA for the CDR3: TGCAGCGTTGAAGGTGCAGGTACGGCAGATACGCAGTATTTT. Protein product: CSVEGAGTADTQYF.

This clonotype was observed at least ten times. The chain couples TRBV12-3 or TRBV12-4 to TRBJ2-5; TRBD2 matches at 9 bases. The CDR3 consists of 16 residues. Germline trimming cut 6 bases from V and 3 bases from J; bases unmatched to any gene: 11. In DNA, the CDR3 is TGTGCCAGCAGAGGAATCGGGACTAGCTTCAAAGAGACCCAGTACTTC. Its protein product is CASRGIGTSFKETQYF.

Concerning this clonotype itself: At one end the junction does not follow the germline gene, possibly because of a read error. The V gene is TRBV5-1, the J gene TRBJ2-7, with D tentatively TRBD1 or TRBD2 (5 bases each). The germline CDR1 and CDR2 sequences are SGHRS and YFSETQ. This CDR3 region has 15 residues. CDR3 coding DNA: TGCGCCAACAGCTCGACCGGGACCCCTACGGACGAGCAGTACTTC. Its protein is CANSSTGTPTDEQYF.

This clonotype was observed at least ten times. This CDR3 is CASSLGPAGVSHEQYF. The CDR3 DNA sequence: TGTGCCAGCAGCTTAGGCCCAGCGGGAGTATCCCACGAGCAGTACTTC. The chain uses TRBV7-2 and TRBJ2-7; 8 bases match TRBD2. Germline V gives CDR1 SGHTA, CDR2 FQGNSA. The CDR3 totals 16 residues. The V segment lost 1 base and the J segment 5 bases; nucleotides outside the gene matches: 10. Looking up the rest from reference TRBV7-2 and TRBJ2-7 gives the full variable domain: GAGVSQSPSNKVTEKGKDVELRCDPISGHTALYWYRQSLGQGLEFLIYFQGNSAPDKSGLPSDRFSAERTGGSVSTLTIQRTQQEDSAVYLCASSLGPAGVSHEQYFGPGTRLTVT.

V usage is TRBV20-1 and J usage is TRBJ2-7, with 14 bases that match TRBD2. The CDR3 consists of 14 residues. CDR1 is DFQATT, CDR2 SNEGSKA, per germline (reference sequence). V was pared by 4 bases and J by 3 bases, with 2 bases of the junction left unmatched. The CDR3 reads CSAKGLAGGYEQYF. CDR3 coding DNA: TGCAGTGCTAAAGGACTAGCGGGAGGCTACGAGCAGTACTTC.

This chain joins TRBV4-3 and TRBJ2-2, with 9 bases matching TRBD2. The germline V gene has CDR1 LGHNA and CDR2 YSLEER. The CDR3 consists of 19 residues. Trimming at V came to 0 bases and at J to 7 bases, leaving 15 bases not matched to a gene. CDR3 in DNA: TGCGCCAGCAGCCAAGATCGGATGATAGCGGGAGTTTGGAACGGGGAGCTGTTTTTT. Its translation is CASSQDRMIAGVWNGELFF.

As to this clonotype: The junction departs from the called germline gene at one end, perhaps through a read error. The rearrangement uses TRBV6-6 and TRBJ2-1, with TRBD2 matching over 7 bases. This CDR3 has 16 residues. CDR1 is MNHNY and CDR2 is SVGAGI in the germline V gene (reference sequence). CDR3 region: CTSSLTPAGDYNEQFF. CDR3 coding DNA: TGTACCAGCAGTTTAACACCGGCGGGAGATTACAATGAGCAGTTCTTC.

A few counts support this clonotype. The V call is TRBV4-1, the J call TRBJ1-1; 8 nucleotides line up with TRBD1. Germline-derived CDR1 and CDR2 are MGHRA and YSYEKL. The CDR3 has 16 amino acids. The junction had 6 bases not matched to a gene; V was cut back by 0 bases and J by 3 bases. CDR3 in amino acids: CASSQEDRVYDTEAFF. The CDR3 bases are TGCGCCAGCAGCCAAGAGGACAGGGTCTATGACACTGAAGCTTTCTTT.

In this sample, this clonotype turned up many times. This chain connects TRBV30 to TRBJ2-2; 7 positions agree with TRBD1. This CDR3 has 14 amino acids. The trim removed 3 bases at V and 1 base at J, leaving 2 bases unmatched. Germline CDR1 reads GTSNPN; CDR2 reads SVGIG (reference sequence). The CDR3 coding sequence is TGTGCCTGGAGCCGACAGGGGAACACCGGGGAGCTGTTTTTT. Protein sequence: CAWSRQGNTGELFF.

This clonotype has more than one count but fewer than ten. V gene TRBV6-1 combines with J gene TRBJ2-3, with TRBD2 identical over 9 bases. V shed 4 bases and J 5 bases; nucleotides not matched to a gene: 13. CDR3 size: 17 residues. Germline assignment: CDR1 MNHNS and CDR2 SASEGT. This CDR3 is CASSGRIAGVWEDTQYF. CDR3 sequence (DNA): TGTGCCAGCAGTGGCCGAATAGCGGGAGTATGGGAAGATACGCAGTATTTT.

This clonotype came up a few times. This may come from a read error, since a much larger clone is one base off. The chain recombines TRBV6-5 with TRBJ1-1, with unresolved D. This CDR3 has 13 residues. V lost 5 bases and J lost 4, with 11 bases in between. CDR1 MNHEY and CDR2 SVGAGI come from the germline V gene. CDR3 sequence: CASSMGWSTEAFF. CDR3 DNA: TGTGCCAGCAGTATGGGGTGGAGCACTGAAGCTTTCTTT.

This clonotype was seen only a few times. For the CDR3, the DNA is TGTGCCAGCACCCCGCCCGGCGGCGATGAGCAGTTCTTC. Translated: CASTPPGGDEQFF. This chain links TRBV11-3 with TRBJ2-1; no clear D gene. The CDR3 consists of 13 residues. The V gene's germline CDR1 is SGHNT and CDR2 YENEEA. Trimming pared 7 bases from V and 8 bases from J, leaving 15 bases between.

This clonotype was picked up a small number of times. This sequence joins TRBV6-5 and TRBJ2-2, with D perhaps matching TRBD1 (5 bases). This CDR3 is 15 amino acids long. V gave up 2 bases and J gave up 0 bases, with 7 bases separating them. CDR1 and CDR2 from the germline V gene are MNHEY and SVGAGI. The CDR3 DNA sequence: TGTGCCAGCAGTTACGCCAGGGCGAACACCGGGGAGCTGTTTTTT. Translated: CASSYARANTGELFF.

This clonotype was seen many times. CDR3 DNA sequence: TGTGCCAGCAGTTTAGTAGGGGGGCCGGGCACAGATACGCAGTATTTT. Translation gives CASSLVGGPGTDTQYF. The chain carries TRBV28 and TRBJ2-3; tentatively, D is TRBD1 or TRBD2 (6 bases each). CDR1 and CDR2 from the germline V gene are MDHEN and SYDVKM. This CDR3 has 16 residues. V lost 2 bases, J lost 1 base, and 13 bases lay in between.

This clonotype came up a few times. V usage is TRBV15 and J usage is TRBJ2-3; 7 positions agree with TRBD2. Germline lookup yields CDR1 LNHNV and CDR2 YYDKDF (reference sequence). J lost 2 bases, V lost 0 bases, and 17 bases had no gene match. CDR3 length: 20 amino acids. The CDR3 nucleotides read TGTGCCACCAGCAGAGATCGCTACGATGGGACTACCCAACCCACAGATACGCAGTATTTT. Translating it yields CATSRDRYDGTTQPTDTQYF.

This clonotype was picked up a small number of times. The chain is built from TRBV2 and TRBJ1-3, with TRBD1 identical over 10 bases. The germline CDR1 and CDR2 sequences are SNHLY and FYNNEI. The CDR3 loop spans 17 amino acids. V shed 1 base, J shed 3 bases, and the junction held 6 bases outside the gene matches. DNA for the CDR3: TGTGCCAGCAGTGAAGACTTGACAGGGGGCTTTGGAAACACCATATATTTT. Protein sequence: CASSEDLTGGFGNTIYF. Complete variable domain (other parts from reference TRBV2 and TRBJ1-3): EPEVTQTPSHQVTQMGQEVILRCVPISNHLYFYWYRQILGQKVEFLVSFYNNEISEKSEIFDDQFSVERPDGSNFTLKIRSTKLEDSAMYFCASSEDLTGGFGNTIYFGEGSWLTVV.

With regard to this clonotype: Just one base apart from a much larger clone, this may be a read error. The chain couples TRBV24-1 to TRBJ2-1; a possible D gene is TRBD1 (8 bases). Trimming shortened V by 9 bases and J by 4 bases, and 33 bases separated the two germline ends. Germline lookup yields CDR1 KGHDR and CDR2 SFDVKD. The CDR3 length is 20 residues. CDR3 DNA: TGTGCCACCGCCCTTGGCTCGGGGGCCACAGGGGGGGGGATATACAATGAGCAGTTCTTC. It specifies CATALGSGATGGGIYNEQFF.

The chain recombines TRBV28 with TRBJ1-4; D may be TRBD1 (5 bases). Germline lookup yields CDR1 MDHEN and CDR2 SYDVKM. The CDR3 has 17 residues. V was pared by 8 bases and J by 4 bases, with 23 bases between. In DNA form, the CDR3 reads TGTGCCAGCCGCAACCCCAGTGGGGCAGCCTTTAATGAAAAACTGTTTTTT. Its translation: CASRNPSGAAFNEKLFF.

This rearrangement joins TRBV27 to TRBJ2-3; maybe TRBD1 (5 bases). V lost 6 bases to trimming and J lost 2 bases, with 21 bases between them. This CDR3 region has 17 residues. Germline-derived CDR1 and CDR2 are MNHEY and SMNVEV (reference sequence). The CDR3 DNA is TGTGCCAGCAGCCCGTTGCTAGGACATGAGAACACAGATACGCAGTATTTT. This translates into CASSPLLGHENTDTQYF.

This clonotype was detected many times. The chain is built from TRBV4-3 and TRBJ2-4; a possible D gene is TRBD1 (6 bases). V lost 0 bases and J lost 9, with 15 bases in between. Per the germline V gene, CDR1 is LGHNA and CDR2 is YSLEER. This CDR3 spans 15 amino acids. Written as DNA, the CDR3 is TGCGCCAGCAGCCAAGAGGAGGACGCCAGGGGCATTCAGTACTTC. This encodes CASSQEEDARGIQYF.

This clonotype was picked up many times. The chain couples TRBV4-1 to TRBJ2-7; no firm D call. Germline V CDR1 and CDR2: MGHRA, YSYEKL. V lost 1 base and J lost 2, with 15 bases in between. The CDR3 extends over 16 amino acids. In DNA form, the CDR3 reads TGCGCCAGCAGCCAAGGGTACCGCGGCACCGCCTACGAGCAGTACTTC. Translation gives CASSQGYRGTAYEQYF.

This clonotype was counted at least ten times. The V call is TRBV6-5, the J call TRBJ2-7, with 7 bases identical to TRBD2. The CDR3 is 16 amino acids. Trimming cost V 2 bases and J 5 bases; bases outside gene matches: 12. Germline values: CDR1 MNHEY, CDR2 SVGAGI. CDR3 coding DNA: TGTGCCAGCAGTTACCAAACGGGGGGTCTTGGGGACGAGCAGTACTTC. Amino acids: CASSYQTGGLGDEQYF.